The entry that follows covers one T cell receptor beta chain sequence. The antigen remains unidentified. These data come from a study of T cells expressing NK-cell markers. Study context: Obtained from sorted CD3+CD56+NKG2C+, CD3+CD56+NKG2C- and CD3+CD56-NKG2C+ T cells were the TCR beta repertoires. The study's findings and limits: Several donors' CD3+CD56-NKG2C+ cells were dominated by the same clonotypes.

CDR3 size: 15 residues. Scientists made TCR beta cDNA using 5'RACE template switching with UMIs. Following a re-call of the 5' RACE reads, TCRdb has one entry per CDR3 protein and lacks DNA. The sample includes some 190,000 distinct CDR3 sequences. The V and J genes are TRBV12-3 or TRBV12-4 and TRBJ2-1. This TCR was recovered from a man aged 18-75 years in good health. Specimen: blood T cells: a sorted CD56 or NKG2C T cell subset, CD4+ or CD8+ T cells, or bulk PBMC T cells (not recorded which). CDR3 loop: CASSSPKDHLGEQFF.